The 16 T cell receptor beta chains given below trace back to one sample, sequenced in a study of T-cell memory formation after mild COVID-19. MiXCR, applied by TCRdb to the 5' RACE reads, yields one record per CDR3 protein. The table lists about 310,000 distinct CDR3 sequences, 15% to 20% of them singletons. Sequenced: PBMCs or a T cell subset sorted from them (not recorded which). Source of these receptors: a man aged 18 to 30 who had mild COVID-19 (a few samples of this study predate the infection). Cell type and time point are not known.

The rearrangement joins TRBV4-1 to TRBJ1-1; possibly TRBD1 for D (5 bases). The germline V gene has CDR1 MGHRA and CDR2 YSYEKL. V gave up 1 base and J gave up 7 bases, with 10 bases separating them. The CDR3 is 13 amino acids. DNA of the CDR3: TGCGCCAGCAGCCAAGCGTCAGGGATTGAAGCTTTCTTT. Translated: CASSQASGIEAFF.

The chain employs TRBV12-3 or TRBV12-4 and TRBJ2-5, with a possible D match to TRBD2 (6 bases). CDR3 length: 13 amino acids. V gave up 6 bases and J gave up 9 bases, with 17 bases separating them. This CDR3 is CASSPGLDESQYF. CDR3 sequence (DNA): TGTGCCAGCAGCCCGGGACTGGATGAATCCCAGTACTTC.

This clonotype came up a few times. The chain combines TRBV12-3 or TRBV12-4 with TRBJ2-3; tentatively, D is TRBD1 or TRBD2 (5 bases each). The V and J ends lost 6 bases and 6 bases respectively, with 10 bases between them. This CDR3 region has 12 residues. The CDR3 protein is CASRREGDTQYF. CDR3 sequence (DNA): TGTGCCAGCAGGCGAGAGGGGGATACGCAGTATTTT.

This chain connects TRBV15 to TRBJ2-5; D is tentatively TRBD1 or TRBD2 (6 bases each). Deletions cut 0 bases from V and 5 bases from J, with 10 bases between. The CDR3 is made up of 14 amino acids. Germline V lookup: CDR1 LNHNV, CDR2 YYDKDF (reference sequence). CDR3 sequence: CATSRDRGPETQYF. The CDR3, as DNA: TGTGCCACCAGCAGAGACCGGGGGCCGGAGACCCAGTACTTC.

The V gene is TRBV21-1, the J gene TRBJ2-7. TRBV21-1 corresponds to a pseudogene. The CDR3 runs 13 residues. The CDR3 DNA reads as TGTGCCAGCAGCAATGAACAGCCCTACGAGCAGTACTTC. Its protein is CASSNEQPYEQYF.

This clonotype was recorded a few times. The chain employs TRBV4-1 and TRBJ1-1; D is undetermined. CDR3 length equals 13 residues. Germline V gene lookup returns CDR1 MGHRA and CDR2 YSYEKL. Trimming shortened V by 1 base and J by 8 bases, and 11 bases separated the two germline ends. In nucleotides, the CDR3 is TGCGCCAGCAGCCAAGGGGCAGGCGAAGAAGCTTTCTTT. Translated, it gives CASSQGAGEEAFF.

This clonotype has a handful of counts. V usage is TRBV12-3 or TRBV12-4 and J usage is TRBJ2-3, with TRBD1 identical over 7 bases. V trimming: 6 bases; J trimming: 2 bases; junction bases outside the gene matches: 5. This CDR3 is built from 14 residues. CDR3 sequence (DNA): TGTGCCAGCAGAGCCGGGACAGCCACAGATACGCAGTATTTT. This translates into CASRAGTATDTQYF.

This clonotype was found a few times. The rearrangement uses TRBV5-5 and TRBJ2-1; 11 nucleotides match TRBD2. Per the germline V gene, CDR1 is SGHKS and CDR2 is YYEKEE (reference sequence). Trimming removed 3 bases from V and 4 bases from J; junction bases left unmatched: 3. This CDR3 has 15 residues. CDR3 sequence reads: CASSWPSGGYNEQFF. CDR3 sequence (DNA): TGTGCCAGCAGCTGGCCTAGCGGGGGGTACAATGAGCAGTTCTTC.

This clonotype has a handful of counts. This chain connects TRBV4-3 to TRBJ1-1; D call uncertain. V lost 0 bases, J lost 4 bases, and 6 bases lay in between. There are 13 residues in the CDR3. Looked up from germline, CDR1 is LGHNA and CDR2 is YSLEER. The CDR3 loop reads CASSQDLPTEAFF. The CDR3 DNA reads as TGCGCCAGCAGCCAAGATCTCCCCACTGAAGCTTTCTTT.

This chain uses TRBV3-2 with TRBJ2-4; the DNA was not compared with TRBD1, the D call given in the table. TRBV3-2 is an annotated pseudogene. The CDR3 runs 16 residues. This CDR3 reads CASRRNRGRLFNIQYF. The DNA for the CDR3 is TGTGCCAGCAGACGGAACAGGGGGCGCTTATTCAACATTCAGTACTTC.

The rearrangement uses TRBV11-3 and TRBJ2-3, with D perhaps matching TRBD2 (5 bases). The CDR3 totals 15 residues. V lost 2 bases to trimming and J lost 6 bases, with 15 bases between them. Germline CDR1 SGHNT, CDR2 YENEEA. The DNA of the CDR3 is TGTGCCAGCAGCTTAACGAGCGGAGGACGGGATACGCAGTATTTT. Translated, it gives CASSLTSGGRDTQYF.

This sequence joins TRBV7-3 and TRBJ2-2; unclear D gene. This CDR3 comprises 13 residues. Germline V gene data show CDR1 as SGHTA and CDR2 as FQGTGA. Trimming removed 8 bases from V and 6 bases from J, with 13 bases in between. For the CDR3, the DNA is TGTGCCAGCGCGATGCATGGGGCCGGGGAGCTGTTTTTT. Protein product: CASAMHGAGELFF.

The chain's CDR3 is CASSLGGRDRETQYF. In DNA form, the CDR3 reads TGTGCCAGCAGTTTGGGGGGGCGCGACAGGGAGACCCAGTACTTC. This chain links TRBV12-3 or TRBV12-4 with TRBJ2-5, with a tentative D call TRBD2 (7 bases). Trimming removed 3 bases at V and 5 bases at J, with 16 bases between. The CDR3 is 15 amino acids.

This clonotype was observed a few times. The rearrangement links TRBV24-1 to TRBJ1-4; TRBD1 is a possible D gene (6 bases). Trimming pared 3 bases from V and 8 bases from J, leaving 15 bases between. Germline V gives CDR1 KGHDR, CDR2 SFDVKD. This CDR3 has 15 amino acids. CDR3 sequence (DNA): TGTGCCACCAGTGATCCTACCACAGGGAACGAAAAACTGTTTTTT. Translating gives CATSDPTTGNEKLFF.

The chain employs TRBV7-2 and TRBJ2-3, with D perhaps given as TRBD1 or TRBD2 (5 bases each). This CDR3 comprises 15 residues. Trimming pared 6 bases from V and 2 bases from J, leaving 15 bases between. Germline CDR1 reads SGHTA; CDR2 reads FQGNSA. CDR3 nucleotide sequence: TGTGCCAGCAGTGACCGGGACGGAAACACAGATACGCAGTATTTT. This codes for CASSDRDGNTDTQYF.

The V gene is TRBV3-1, the J gene TRBJ2-7; D not resolved. Trimming removed 1 base at V and 6 bases at J, with 7 bases between. The germline V gene encodes CDR1 LGHDT and CDR2 YNNKEL (reference sequence). The CDR3 is 12 amino acids. The chain's CDR3 is CASSQVKGEQYF. For the CDR3, the DNA is TGTGCCAGCAGCCAAGTCAAGGGCGAGCAGTACTTC.